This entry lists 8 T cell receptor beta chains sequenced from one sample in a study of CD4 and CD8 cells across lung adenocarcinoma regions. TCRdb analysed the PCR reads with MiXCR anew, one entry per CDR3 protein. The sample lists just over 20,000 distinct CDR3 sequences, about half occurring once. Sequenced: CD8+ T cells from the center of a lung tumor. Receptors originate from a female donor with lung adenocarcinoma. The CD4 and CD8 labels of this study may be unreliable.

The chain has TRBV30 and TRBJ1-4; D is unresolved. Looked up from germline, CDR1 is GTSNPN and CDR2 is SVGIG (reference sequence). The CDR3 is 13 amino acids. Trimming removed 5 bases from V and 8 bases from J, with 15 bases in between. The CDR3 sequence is CAWAPYPGEKLFF. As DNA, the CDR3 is TGTGCCTGGGCCCCCTATCCGGGGGAAAAACTGTTTTTT.

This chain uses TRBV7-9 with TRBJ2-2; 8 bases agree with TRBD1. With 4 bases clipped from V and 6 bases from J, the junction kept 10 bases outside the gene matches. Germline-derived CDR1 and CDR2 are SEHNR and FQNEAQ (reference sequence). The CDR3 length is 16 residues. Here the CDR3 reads CASSSYGQGSAGELFF. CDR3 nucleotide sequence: TGTGCCAGCAGCTCCTACGGACAGGGATCCGCCGGGGAGCTGTTTTTT.

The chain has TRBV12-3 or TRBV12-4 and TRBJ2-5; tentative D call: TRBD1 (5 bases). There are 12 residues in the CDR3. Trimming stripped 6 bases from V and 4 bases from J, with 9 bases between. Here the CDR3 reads CASRTDLETQYF. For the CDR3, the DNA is TGTGCCAGCAGGACAGATCTAGAGACCCAGTACTTC.

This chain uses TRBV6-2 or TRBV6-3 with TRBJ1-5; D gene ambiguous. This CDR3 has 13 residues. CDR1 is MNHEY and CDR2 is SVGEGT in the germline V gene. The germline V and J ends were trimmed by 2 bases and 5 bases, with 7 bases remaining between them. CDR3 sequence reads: CASSYMEDQPQHF. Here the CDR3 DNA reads TGTGCCAGCAGTTACATGGAGGATCAGCCCCAGCATTTT.

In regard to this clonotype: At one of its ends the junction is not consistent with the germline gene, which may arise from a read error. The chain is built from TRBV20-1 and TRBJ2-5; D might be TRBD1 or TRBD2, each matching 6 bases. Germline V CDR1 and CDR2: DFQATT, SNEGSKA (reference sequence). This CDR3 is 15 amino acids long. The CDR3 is CSAEDGGLDPETQYF. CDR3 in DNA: TGCAGTGCGGAAGACGGGGGCCTTGACCCAGAGACGCAGTACTTC.

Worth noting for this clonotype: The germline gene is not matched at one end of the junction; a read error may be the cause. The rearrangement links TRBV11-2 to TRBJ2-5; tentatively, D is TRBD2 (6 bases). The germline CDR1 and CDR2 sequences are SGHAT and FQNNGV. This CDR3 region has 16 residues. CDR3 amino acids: CASGAGTALDRETQYF. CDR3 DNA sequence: TGTGCCAGCGGGGCGGGGACGGCCCTTGACCGAGAGACGCAGTACTTC.

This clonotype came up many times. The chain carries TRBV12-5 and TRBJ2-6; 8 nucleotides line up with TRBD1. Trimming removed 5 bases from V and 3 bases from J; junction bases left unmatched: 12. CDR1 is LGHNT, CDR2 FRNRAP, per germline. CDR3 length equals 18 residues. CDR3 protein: CASGPPDRVQHGANVLTF. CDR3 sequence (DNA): TGTGCTAGTGGTCCCCCGGACAGGGTTCAGCATGGGGCCAACGTCCTGACTTTC.

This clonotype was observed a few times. Here the CDR3 reads CASRASGTNTGELFF. CDR3 nucleotide sequence: TGCGCCAGCAGGGCAAGCGGAACCAACACCGGGGAGCTGTTTTTT. This chain uses TRBV10-2 with TRBJ2-2; D is perhaps TRBD2 (5 bases). The CDR3 runs to 15 residues. Germline CDR1 reads WSHSY; CDR2 reads SAAADI. V was shortened by 6 bases and J by 2 bases, with 13 bases between the two germline ends.